One sample yielded the 32 T cell receptor beta chains listed below, sequenced in a study of cytomegalovirus exposure and HLA in healthy donors. Amplification used 60 Vbeta primers and 13 Jbeta primers. The data were produced by immunoSEQ multiplex PCR, yet TCRdb's version contains in-frame clones alone and is incomplete. Here the sample spans just over 95,000 clones, around 79% being singletons. The sequenced sample consisted of PBMCs. The receptors originated from a woman between 40 and 55 years old in good health and CMV-seronegative.

The J gene is TRBJ2-3, the V gene TRBV5-3; 7 bases match TRBD2. TRBV5-3 is sorted into the ORF group, with uncertain function. Unmatched junction bases numbered 10, after V lost 0 bases and J lost 6 bases. This CDR3 is 16 amino acids long. The CDR3 loop is CARSLEGEAGKDTQYF. The CDR3 DNA is TGTGCCAGAAGCTTGGAGGGAGAAGCGGGGAAGGATACGCAGTATTTT.

The gene calls are TRBV27 and TRBJ1-1; 7 positions match TRBD1. The CDR3 length is 14 residues. Trimming removed 4 bases from V and 1 base from J; junction bases left unmatched: 3. The germline V gene has CDR1 MNHEY and CDR2 SMNVEV (reference sequence). The CDR3 sequence is CASSSWTGNTEAFF. The CDR3, as DNA: TGTGCCAGCAGTTCGTGGACAGGGAACACTGAAGCTTTCTTT.

The gene calls are TRBV2 and TRBJ1-5; D is perhaps TRBD1 (5 bases). Germline CDR1 is SNHLY and CDR2 is FYNNEI. The CDR3 sequence is 14 residues long. The germline V and J ends were trimmed by 6 bases and 6 bases, with 15 bases remaining between them. The CDR3 DNA sequence: TGTGCCAGCAGCCCCCCCCAAAGGGGTCAGCCCCAGCATTTT. It codes for CASSPPQRGQPQHF.

V gene TRBV4-1 combines with J gene TRBJ1-5; D might be TRBD1 (5 bases). Trimming cost V 4 bases and J 1 base, with 14 bases left between them. Germline V gene data show CDR1 as MGHRA and CDR2 as YSYEKL. The CDR3 sequence is 16 residues long. This CDR3 reads CASSRVPAGSNQPQHF. The CDR3 DNA sequence: TGCGCCAGCAGCCGGGTTCCGGCAGGGAGCAATCAGCCCCAGCATTTT.

The chain links TRBV7-2 to TRBJ2-3; no definite D call. The CDR3 loop spans 15 amino acids. Germline V CDR1 and CDR2: SGHTA, FQGNSA. Trimming took 2 bases from V and 3 from J, leaving 12 bases between them. In DNA form, the CDR3 reads TGTGCCAGCAGCTTAAAATCGGGTCCGACAGATACGCAGTATTTT. It yields the protein CASSLKSGPTDTQYF.

The J gene is TRBJ2-2, the V gene TRBV5-1; D not resolved. V was pared by 9 bases and J by 1 base, with 4 bases between. Per germline, CDR1 SGHRS and CDR2 YFSETQ. The CDR3 is made up of 11 amino acids. As DNA, the CDR3 is TGCGCCACCATGAACACCGGGGAGCTGTTTTTT. Its translation is CATMNTGELFF. The complete variable domain, with remaining parts taken from reference TRBV5-1 and TRBJ2-2, reads KAGVTQTPRYLIKTRGQQVTLSCSPISGHRSVSWYQQTPGQGLQFLFEYFSETQRNKGNFPGRFSGRQFSNSRSEMNVSTLELGDSALYLCATMNTGELFFGEGSRLTVL.

This clone has a handful of counts. The chain employs TRBV5-1 and TRBJ2-3; no clear D. The CDR3 covers 14 residues. CDR1 is SGHRS and CDR2 is YFSETQ in the germline V gene. V lost 5 bases and J lost 0, with 10 bases in between. The CDR3 DNA follows: TGCGCCAGCAGTCATAGTGCTAGCACAGATACGCAGTATTTT. Its protein is CASSHSASTDTQYF.

Remarks on this clone: One end of the junction is discordant with germline, which a read error may explain. The chain has TRBV27 and TRBJ2-7; D perhaps matches TRBD1 (5 bases). There are 15 residues in the CDR3. Germline loops: CDR1 MNHEY, CDR2 SMNVEV (reference sequence). The CDR3 spells CASRLSSDSNYEQYF. CDR3 DNA: TGTGCCAGCAGGTTATCCTCTGACAGCAACTACGAGCAGTACTTC.

The CDR3 spells CASSLSPRVAYGYTF. The CDR3, as DNA: TGTGCCAGCAGTTTATCACCCAGGGTTGCCTATGGCTACACCTTC. The chain employs TRBV28 and TRBJ1-2; tentative D call: TRBD1 (5 bases). The length of the CDR3 is 15 residues. V was trimmed by 1 base and J by 4 bases, leaving 13 bases between them. In germline, CDR1 is MDHEN, CDR2 SYDVKM.

V usage is TRBV6-5 and J usage is TRBJ1-2; 9 bases align to TRBD1. Trimming at V came to 2 bases and at J to 8 bases, leaving 6 bases not matched to a gene. The germline V gene encodes CDR1 MNHEY and CDR2 SVGAGI. The CDR3 runs 14 residues. CDR3: CASSYTGGAGGYTF. Written as DNA, the CDR3 is TGTGCCAGCAGTTACACAGGGGGCGCAGGGGGCTACACCTTC.

The V and J genes are TRBV5-6 and TRBJ2-1; 8 bases match TRBD2. The CDR3 runs to 15 residues. V was pared by 6 bases and J by 4 bases, with 9 bases of the junction left unmatched. Per the germline V gene, CDR1 is SGHDT and CDR2 is YYEEEE. Here the CDR3 DNA reads TGTGCCAGCACCGGTACAGGGACTAGGTACAATGAGCAGTTCTTC. It codes for CASTGTGTRYNEQFF.

Concerning this clone itself: Relative to the germline gene, one junction end is altered; a read error may explain this. J is TRBJ2-3 and V is TRBV18, with D perhaps matching TRBD1 (5 bases). Germline V CDR1 and CDR2: KGHSH, LQKENI. The length of the CDR3 is 14 residues. The CDR3 sequence is CASSPTLDSIVRDF. CDR3 bases: TGTGCCAGCTCTCCAACCCTAGACAGTATTGTCCGGGATTTT.

This rearrangement joins TRBV5-5 to TRBJ2-6; a possible D gene is TRBD1 (6 bases). From germline, CDR1 is SGHKS and CDR2 YYEKEE (reference sequence). V was clipped by 0 bases and J by 1 base, with 14 bases between them. The CDR3 length is 18 residues. The CDR3: CASSLVAGVQSGANVLTF. In nucleotides, the CDR3 is TGTGCCAGCAGCTTGGTGGCAGGGGTTCAGTCTGGGGCCAACGTCCTGACTTTC.

The CDR3 nucleotides read TGCGCCAGCAGCCTCGGACAGTACTACGAGCAGTACTTC. This gives the protein CASSLGQYYEQYF. The rearrangement joins TRBV5-1 to TRBJ2-7; TRBD1 might be the D (6 bases). This CDR3 spans 13 amino acids. V shed 4 bases and J shed 3 bases, with 11 bases lying between them. Germline lookup yields CDR1 SGHRS and CDR2 YFSETQ.

The chain combines TRBV2 with TRBJ2-1, with 8 positions matching TRBD1. J was trimmed by 3 bases and V by 6 bases; bases with no gene match: 7. This CDR3 comprises 15 residues. The germline gives CDR1 SNHLY, CDR2 FYNNEI. The chain's CDR3 is CASRGVRGRYNEQFF. CDR3 DNA sequence: TGTGCCAGCAGGGGGGTCAGGGGGCGCTACAATGAGCAGTTCTTC.

The genes are TRBV19 and TRBJ2-2; 8 bases map to TRBD2. Germline assignment: CDR1 LNHDA and CDR2 SQIVND (reference sequence). Trimming cost V 7 bases and J 6 bases; bases outside gene matches: 7. This CDR3 spans 14 amino acids. In DNA form, the CDR3 reads TGTGCCAGTATCCCCGGGACTAGTGCCGGGGAGCTGTTTTTT. Amino acids: CASIPGTSAGELFF.

This clone showed up just once. The chain recombines TRBV29-1 with TRBJ2-7, with TRBD1 matching 8 bases. The trim removed 3 bases at V and 2 bases at J, leaving 3 bases unmatched. Germline CDR1 and CDR2: SQVTM and ANQGSEA. The CDR3 has 13 amino acids. The CDR3 bases are TGCAGCGTTGAGGGACAGGATACCTACGAGCAGTACTTC. Protein sequence: CSVEGQDTYEQYF.

CDR3 coding DNA: TGTGCCAGCAGGAACAGGGGTCACACTGAAGCTTTCTTT. Residues: CASRNRGHTEAFF. J is TRBJ1-1 and V is TRBV6-5; 7 nucleotides agree with TRBD1. J was trimmed by 3 bases and V by 6 bases; bases with no gene match: 4. Germline V gene sequence: CDR1 MNHEY, CDR2 SVGAGI. The CDR3 covers 13 residues.

In this sample, this clone turned up once. The CDR3 coding sequence is TGCAGTTCCGGGGTCTACTACGAGCAGTACTTC. This sequence encodes CSSGVYYEQYF. V usage is TRBV20-1 and J usage is TRBJ2-7; TRBD2 might be the D (5 bases). Looked up from germline, CDR1 is DFQATT and CDR2 is SNEGSKA (reference sequence). The CDR3 is made up of 11 amino acids. V gave up 8 bases and J gave up 3 bases, with 11 bases separating them.

The chain employs TRBV4-1 and TRBJ1-6; 9 bases are shared with TRBD1. V lost 3 bases to trimming and J lost 5 bases; unmatched junction nucleotides: 14. Per the germline V gene, CDR1 is MGHRA and CDR2 is YSYEKL. CDR3 length: 19 amino acids. CDR3 amino acids: CASSHPPLKQGADNSPLHF. The CDR3 DNA reads TGCGCCAGCAGCCACCCTCCCCTCAAACAGGGGGCGGATAATTCACCCCTCCACTTT.

This clone appeared a few times. V gene TRBV6-1 combines with J gene TRBJ1-2, with D tentatively TRBD1 (6 bases). V was shortened by 6 bases and J by 8 bases, with 16 bases between the two germline ends. Per germline, CDR1 MNHNS and CDR2 SASEGT. The CDR3 is made up of 13 amino acids. Written as DNA, the CDR3 is TGTGCCAGCAGGTCGACAAACCAGGGGGGCTACACCTTC. As protein: CASRSTNQGGYTF.

J is TRBJ2-5 and V is TRBV4-2; 14 bases map to TRBD2. The CDR3 is 19 amino acids. The germline V gene encodes CDR1 LGHNA and CDR2 YNFKEQ. With V trimmed by 0 bases and J by 6 bases, 12 bases remained unmatched. The DNA of the CDR3 is TGTGCCAGCAGCCAAGAGGGGACTAGCGGGGGCCTCCCGGCCAAGACCCAGTACTTC. The encoded protein is CASSQEGTSGGLPAKTQYF.

The chain uses TRBV29-1 and TRBJ1-2, with a tentative D call TRBD1 (6 bases). The germline V and J ends were trimmed by 4 bases and 9 bases, with 12 bases remaining between them. Germline V gene lookup returns CDR1 SQVTM and CDR2 ANQGSEA. The CDR3 contains 11 residues. CDR3 protein: CSVGQGSRYTF. The DNA of the CDR3 is TGCAGCGTTGGGCAGGGGTCTCGCTACACCTTC.

This clone was seen a few times. The chain has TRBV29-1 and TRBJ2-5; the D gene is possibly TRBD1 (6 bases). V was trimmed by 2 bases and J by 2 bases, leaving 15 bases between them. The CDR3 totals 15 residues. The germline V gene encodes CDR1 SQVTM and CDR2 ANQGSEA. The CDR3 bases are TGCAGCGTTGAAAGGCCAGGGGAACTTCAAGAGACCCAGTACTTC. This gives the protein CSVERPGELQETQYF.

V usage is TRBV6-5 and J usage is TRBJ2-2; tentatively, D is TRBD2 (5 bases). The V end was cut by 2 bases, the J end by 8 bases, with 15 bases between. Germline V lookup: CDR1 MNHEY, CDR2 SVGAGI. This CDR3 spans 15 amino acids. CDR3 nucleotide sequence: TGTGCCAGCAGTTACGAAGGACGTTCGGGGGGGGAGCTGTTTTTT. Translating it yields CASSYEGRSGGELFF.

This clone appeared a single time. The V gene is TRBV6-1, the J gene TRBJ1-5; no clear D. Germline V lookup: CDR1 MNHNS, CDR2 SASEGT. The CDR3 sequence is 14 residues long. V lost 1 base, J lost 0 bases, and 4 bases lay in between. This CDR3 is CASSEEYSNQPQHF. CDR3 bases: TGTGCCAGCAGTGAAGAATATAGCAATCAGCCCCAGCATTTT.

The genes are TRBV27 and TRBJ2-7; 13 bases map to TRBD2. V lost 6 bases, J lost 5 bases, and 13 bases stayed unmatched. The CDR3 has 17 amino acids. CDR1 MNHEY and CDR2 SMNVEV come from the germline V gene (reference sequence). CDR3 protein: CASSSTGAGTSGDEQYF. CDR3 bases: TGTGCCAGCAGCTCTACAGGGGCCGGGACTAGCGGGGACGAGCAGTACTTC.

This clone was detected only a few times. The chain couples TRBV4-1 to TRBJ1-5; D is undetermined. Germline assignment: CDR1 MGHRA and CDR2 YSYEKL. The CDR3 covers 13 residues. V lost 4 bases and J lost 1, with 5 bases in between. CDR3 region: CASSPSSNQPQHF. Written as DNA, the CDR3 is TGCGCCAGCAGCCCGAGCAGCAATCAGCCCCAGCATTTT.

This chain connects TRBV19 to TRBJ1-1, with TRBD1 matching over 8 bases. Germline-derived CDR1 and CDR2 are LNHDA and SQIVND (reference sequence). There are 13 residues in the CDR3. V dropped 3 bases and J dropped 10; count of bases not matched to a gene: 7. The CDR3 region has the DNA TGTGCCAGTAGTATCGGACAGGGAGTAGTAGCTTTCTTT. Protein sequence: CASSIGQGVVAFF. The full variable domain, completed using reference TRBV19 and TRBJ1-1, is DGGITQSPKYLFRKEGQNVTLSCEQNLNHDAMYWYRQDPGQGLRLIYYSQIVNDFQKGDIAEGYSVSREKKESFPLTVTSAQKNPTAFYLCASSIGQGVVAFFGQGTRLTVV.

This sequence joins TRBV7-2 and TRBJ2-2; D call uncertain. Germline V lookup: CDR1 SGHTA, CDR2 FQGNSA. V was clipped by 7 bases and J by 6 bases, with 15 bases between them. The CDR3 length is 14 residues. The CDR3 loop reads CASTEKLSPGELFF. The CDR3 DNA follows: TGTGCCAGCACCGAGAAGCTTTCCCCCGGGGAGCTGTTTTTT.

This clone was detected only a few times. The genes are TRBV4-2 and TRBJ1-1; D gene unclear. Germline V gene lookup returns CDR1 LGHNA and CDR2 YNFKEQ. Trimming stripped 0 bases from V and 5 bases from J, with 16 bases between. CDR3 length equals 16 residues. The DNA for the CDR3 is TGTGCCAGCAGCCAAGAGGGAATGGCTAGAGGGACTGAAGCTTTCTTT. Translation: CASSQEGMARGTEAFF.

This clone has a handful of counts. The gene calls are TRBV7-9 and TRBJ2-3; 11 nucleotides line up with TRBD2. This CDR3 comprises 16 residues. Trimming removed 1 base from V and 5 bases from J; junction bases left unmatched: 5. Germline V gene data show CDR1 as SEHNR and CDR2 as FQNEAQ (reference sequence). CDR3 nucleotide sequence: TGTGCCAGCAGCTTAGTAGCGGGGGGGCCCGTAGATACGCAGTATTTT. It is translated as CASSLVAGGPVDTQYF.